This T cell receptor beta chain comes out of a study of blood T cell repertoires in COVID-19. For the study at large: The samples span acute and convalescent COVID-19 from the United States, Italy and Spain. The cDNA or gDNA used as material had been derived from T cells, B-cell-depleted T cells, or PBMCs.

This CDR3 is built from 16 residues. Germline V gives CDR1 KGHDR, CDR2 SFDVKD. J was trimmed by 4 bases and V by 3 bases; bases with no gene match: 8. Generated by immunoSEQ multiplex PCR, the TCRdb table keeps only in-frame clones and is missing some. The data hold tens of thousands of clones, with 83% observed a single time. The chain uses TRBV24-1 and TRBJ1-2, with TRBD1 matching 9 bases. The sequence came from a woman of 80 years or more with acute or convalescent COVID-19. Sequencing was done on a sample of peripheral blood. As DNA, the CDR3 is TGTGCCACCAGTGATACCGGACAGGGGCTGGGCTATGGCTACACCTTC. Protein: CATSDTGQGLGYGYTF.